The next 8 T cell receptor beta chains were all read from a single sample in a study of blood T cell repertoires in COVID-19. The data were produced by immunoSEQ multiplex PCR, yet TCRdb's version contains in-frame clones alone and is incomplete. The sample records about 220,000 clones, 82% being singletons. The sequenced material came from PBMCs or T cells enriched from blood (not recorded which). The receptors shown here come from a woman aged 55-69 years who had recovered from COVID-19.

V usage is TRBV27 and J usage is TRBJ2-3; maybe TRBD2 (5 bases). Trimming removed 6 bases from V and 3 bases from J, with 25 bases in between. The CDR3 consists of 18 residues. Germline-derived CDR1 and CDR2 are MNHEY and SMNVEV (reference sequence). CDR3 sequence (DNA): TGTGCCAGCAGCCGTACCCCCGGTGGACTTGGGGAAACAGATACGCAGTATTTT. Protein: CASSRTPGGLGETDTQYF.

The chain uses TRBV30 and TRBJ1-1; no clear D. Germline CDR1 GTSNPN, CDR2 SVGIG (reference sequence). This CDR3 spans 12 amino acids. Trimming cost V 2 bases and J 1 base, with 5 bases left between them. The CDR3 nucleotides read TGTGCCTGGAGTAGCCAGAACACTGAAGCTTTCTTT. Its translation is CAWSSQNTEAFF. The whole variable domain, filled in from reference TRBV30 and TRBJ1-1, reads SQTIHQWPATLVQPVGSPLSLECTVEGTSNPNLYWYRQAAGRGLQLLFYSVGIGQISSEVPQNLSASRPQDRQFILSSKKLLLSDSGFYLCAWSSQNTEAFFGQGTRLTVV.

A note on this clone: The sample carries other DNA sequences with the same CDR3. The J gene is TRBJ1-1, the V gene TRBV7-3; D uncertain. Between the trimmed V and J ends, which lost 3 bases and 1 base, there was a span of 6 bases. Germline lookup yields CDR1 SGHTA and CDR2 FQGTGA. CDR3 length equals 13 residues. DNA for the CDR3: TGTGCCAGCAGCTTGGGCACGAACACTGAAGCTTTCTTT. This encodes CASSLGTNTEAFF.

The rearrangement joins TRBV7-3 to TRBJ2-1; D is unresolved. The ends were cut back, 4 bases at V and 3 bases at J, with 7 bases in the middle. From germline, CDR1 is SGHTA and CDR2 FQGTGA. The CDR3 extends over 13 amino acids. The CDR3: CASSSGSYNEQFF. DNA for the CDR3: TGTGCCAGCAGCTCAGGCAGCTACAATGAGCAGTTCTTC.

This clone turned up a few times. The chain couples TRBV2 to TRBJ1-2, with 8 bases fitting TRBD1. The CDR3 is 14 residues long. Losses at the gene ends were 3 bases for V and 8 bases for J; bases not matched to a gene: 8. CDR1 is SNHLY and CDR2 is FYNNEI in the germline V gene. In nucleotides, the CDR3 is TGTGCCAGCAGTGAGCGACAGGGGATGGGCGGCTACACCTTC. Its protein is CASSERQGMGGYTF.

This clone was observed a single time. V and J are TRBV7-2 and TRBJ1-3; the D is unclear. The CDR3 loop spans 13 amino acids. Per germline, CDR1 SGHTA and CDR2 FQGNSA. Deletions cut 4 bases from V and 3 bases from J, with 7 bases between. CDR3 residues: CASSSQVGNTIYF. The CDR3, as DNA: TGTGCCAGCAGCTCCCAGGTTGGAAACACCATATATTTT.

V and J are TRBV3-1 (or the pseudogene TRBV3-2) and TRBJ2-2; D remains unclear. This CDR3 comprises 15 residues. Trimming stripped 4 bases from V and 3 bases from J, with 12 bases between. The germline V gene has CDR1 LGHDT and CDR2 YNNKEL (reference sequence). CDR3 nucleotide sequence: TGTGCCAGCAGCCGATTCGGAGATTACACCGGGGAGCTGTTTTTT. Amino acid sequence: CASSRFGDYTGELFF.

The rearrangement uses TRBV18 and TRBJ1-2, with 11 positions matching TRBD1. Per the germline V gene, CDR1 is KGHSH and CDR2 is LQKENI. This CDR3 is 16 amino acids long. The V segment lost 6 bases and the J segment 4 bases; nucleotides outside the gene matches: 10. CDR3 sequence reads: CASSGQGASEVYGYTF. As DNA, the CDR3 is TGTGCCAGCTCCGGACAGGGGGCGTCGGAAGTCTATGGCTACACCTTC.